These 28 T cell receptor beta chains came from one sample sequenced in a study of T cell responses to AZD1222 COVID-19 vaccine. TCRdb's copy holds only in-frame clones and misses some; the assay was immunoSEQ multiplex PCR. Of about 120,000 clones in the sample, about four fifths are singletons; the top ten hold around a tenth. The sample was peripheral blood, taken on day 0 of AZD1222 vaccination. The receptor source for this set is an adult in good health.

This clone was observed a handful of times. This chain links TRBV19 with TRBJ2-7; 12 bases are a match to TRBD1. CDR1 is LNHDA, CDR2 SQIVND, per germline (reference sequence). The junction had 9 bases not matched to a gene; V was cut back by 5 bases and J by 7 bases. The CDR3 has 15 amino acids. CDR3 region: CASSLTGTGGREQYF. CDR3 nucleotide sequence: TGTGCCAGTAGTTTGACCGGGACAGGGGGCCGAGAGCAGTACTTC. The full variable domain, in which reference TRBV19 and TRBJ2-7 provide the parts outside the CDR3, is DGGITQSPKYLFRKEGQNVTLSCEQNLNHDAMYWYRQDPGQGLRLIYYSQIVNDFQKGDIAEGYSVSREKKESFPLTVTSAQKNPTAFYLCASSLTGTGGREQYFGPGTRLTVT.

The CDR3 DNA is TGTGCCAGTAGTTCCCGAAGACAGGGGGGAGGCTACACCTTC. Its protein product is CASSSRRQGGGYTF. V is TRBV19 and J is TRBJ1-2, with 9 bases matching TRBD1. The V gene's germline CDR1 is LNHDA and CDR2 SQIVND (reference sequence). V lost 5 bases and J lost 8; bases outside the gene matches: 9. This CDR3 has 14 amino acids.

This chain joins TRBV9 and TRBJ1-2; tentatively, D is TRBD1 (5 bases). CDR1 is SGDLS, CDR2 YYNGEE, per germline. The CDR3 loop spans 15 amino acids. The V end lost 0 bases, the J end lost 8 bases, and 17 bases lay between the germline ends. The CDR3 DNA reads as TGTGCCAGCAGCGTAGGGGGGAGACTTATTCAAGGCTACACCTTC. Amino acid sequence: CASSVGGRLIQGYTF.

The rearrangement links TRBV6-5 to TRBJ1-2, with 9 bases lining up with TRBD1. The junction had 8 bases not matched to a gene; V was cut back by 4 bases and J by 8 bases. CDR3 length: 14 amino acids. The germline CDR1 and CDR2 sequences are MNHEY and SVGAGI. CDR3 nucleotide sequence: TGTGCCAGCAGTTCGGCCGGGACAGGGAGAGGCTACACCTTC. Translated: CASSSAGTGRGYTF.

The chain combines TRBV14 with TRBJ2-2; D is undetermined. Trimming cost V 4 bases and J 1 base, with 7 bases left between them. The CDR3 sequence is 14 residues long. Looked up from germline, CDR1 is SGHDN and CDR2 is FVKESK. The CDR3 bases are TGTGCCAGCAGCCTCGACGGGAACACCGGGGAGCTGTTTTTT. Translation gives CASSLDGNTGELFF.

The rearrangement links TRBV5-1 to TRBJ1-3; D gene ambiguous. This CDR3 is built from 17 residues. Germline CDR1 reads SGHRS; CDR2 reads YFSETQ. With 0 bases removed from V and 0 bases from J, the gap between germline ends came to 13 bases. CDR3 amino acids: CASSLALLSVSGNTIYF. The CDR3 region has the DNA TGCGCCAGCAGCTTGGCCCTGCTCTCAGTCTCTGGAAACACCATATATTTT.

The rearrangement uses TRBV7-9 and TRBJ2-3; the match to TRBD2 covers 10 bases. The CDR3 has 14 residues. Germline CDR1 reads SEHNR; CDR2 reads FQNEAQ (reference sequence). Unmatched junction bases numbered 3, after V lost 8 bases and J lost 1 base. The CDR3 spells CASGGTSGTDTQYF. CDR3 nucleotides: TGTGCCAGCGGCGGGACTAGCGGCACAGATACGCAGTATTTT.

The rearrangement links TRBV6-5 to TRBJ2-5; a weak D match, TRBD2 (6 bases). V lost 4 bases, J lost 2 bases, and 14 bases lay in between. Germline V gene lookup returns CDR1 MNHEY and CDR2 SVGAGI. The CDR3 consists of 15 residues. CDR3 in amino acids: CASSSLGRGQETQYF. CDR3 DNA: TGTGCCAGCAGTTCCCTGGGGCGGGGACAAGAGACCCAGTACTTC.

In this sample, this clone turned up a few times. J is TRBJ2-1 and V is TRBV28; 9 bases are a match to TRBD1. CDR1 and CDR2 from the germline V gene are MDHEN and SYDVKM. Germline trimming cut 6 bases from V and 0 bases from J; bases unmatched to any gene: 6. CDR3 size: 16 residues. The CDR3 DNA follows: TGTGCCAGCAGACCAGACAGGGGGAGCTCCTACAATGAGCAGTTCTTC. This sequence encodes CASRPDRGSSYNEQFF.

The V gene is TRBV10-3, the J gene TRBJ1-3, with 8 bases fitting TRBD1. There are 15 residues in the CDR3. CDR1 and CDR2 (germline): ENHRY, SYGVKD. Trimming cost V 4 bases and J 0 bases; bases outside gene matches: 2. The CDR3 DNA is TGTGCCATCAGTGGGACAGGGAGCTCTGGAAACACCATATATTTT. Translation gives CAISGTGSSGNTIYF.

The chain recombines TRBV13 with TRBJ2-6, with 13 positions matching TRBD2. Germline V lookup: CDR1 PRHDT, CDR2 FYEKMQ (reference sequence). The V gene end was trimmed by 4 bases and the J gene end by 4 bases; junction bases not matched to a gene: 7. The CDR3 sequence is 18 residues long. The CDR3 DNA follows: TGTGCCAGCAGCTACACTAGCGGGGGGGCCCCAGGGGCCAACGTCCTGACTTTC. Its protein is CASSYTSGGAPGANVLTF.

This chain connects TRBV21-1 to TRBJ2-7. TRBV21-1 is given as a pseudogene. The CDR3 runs 19 residues. In DNA form, the CDR3 reads TGTGCCAGCAGCCATATTGTTACTCCTTCTCGGGCCCAGATCGACGAGCAGTACTTC. The encoded protein is CASSHIVTPSRAQIDEQYF.

The chain employs TRBV11-2 and TRBJ2-7; D perhaps matches TRBD1 (6 bases). The V and J ends lost 5 bases and 4 bases respectively, with 9 bases between them. CDR1 is SGHAT, CDR2 FQNNGV, per germline. The CDR3 contains 12 residues. The CDR3 DNA follows: TGTGCCAGCAGCACGCAGGGGTACGAGCAGTACTTC. It translates to CASSTQGYEQYF.

This chain connects TRBV7-9 to TRBJ2-3; TRBD1 matches at 10 bases. V lost 4 bases, J lost 0 bases, and 4 bases stayed unmatched. This CDR3 contains 16 residues. Germline V CDR1 and CDR2: SEHNR, FQNEAQ (reference sequence). The CDR3 coding sequence is TGTGCCAGCAGCTGGGGGACAGGGGCTAGCACAGATACGCAGTATTTT. This codes for CASSWGTGASTDTQYF.

The rearrangement links TRBV29-1 to TRBJ2-1; TRBD2 might be the D (5 bases). CDR1 and CDR2 from the germline V gene are SQVTM and ANQGSEA. V gave up 3 bases and J gave up 5 bases, with 20 bases separating them. CDR3 length: 16 amino acids. The CDR3 is CSVEFFAGLPHNEQFF. In DNA, the CDR3 is TGCAGCGTTGAGTTCTTCGCAGGACTCCCTCACAATGAGCAGTTCTTC.

This chain connects TRBV6-6 to TRBJ2-7; 12 bases are a match to TRBD1. The CDR3 spans 15 residues. With 7 bases clipped from V and 9 bases from J, the junction kept 13 bases outside the gene matches. CDR1 and CDR2 (germline): MNHNY, SVGAGI (reference sequence). The CDR3 spells CASTEPRDRGLGQYF. For the CDR3, the DNA is TGTGCCAGCACCGAACCCCGGGACAGGGGGCTAGGGCAGTACTTC.

The gene calls are TRBV19 and TRBJ2-5, with a tentative D call TRBD2 (5 bases). There are 14 residues in the CDR3. From germline, CDR1 is LNHDA and CDR2 SQIVND (reference sequence). Trimming took off 7 bases at V and 1 base at J, with 13 bases between the two ends. This CDR3 is CASKKRTSQETQYF. CDR3 sequence (DNA): TGTGCCAGTAAAAAGCGGACCTCCCAAGAGACCCAGTACTTC.

This CDR3 reads CATQDTQYF. CDR3 nucleotides: TGTGCCACCCAAGATACGCAGTATTTT. V gene TRBV11-3 combines with J gene TRBJ2-3, with no clear D. Germline V CDR1 and CDR2: SGHNT, YENEEA. The CDR3 contains 9 residues. Trimming stripped 10 bases from V and 5 bases from J, with 4 bases between.

The chain is built from TRBV5-1 and TRBJ1-2, with D possibly matching TRBD1 (5 bases). This CDR3 is 12 amino acids long. V was pared by 0 bases and J by 8 bases, with 8 bases between. In germline, CDR1 is SGHRS, CDR2 YFSETQ. CDR3 sequence (DNA): TGCGCCAGCAGCTTGGGACGGGGCGGCTACACCTTC. Protein product: CASSLGRGGYTF.

The count of this clone is one. V and J are TRBV30 and TRBJ1-5; TRBD1 is a possible D gene (5 bases). Germline V gene sequence: CDR1 GTSNPN, CDR2 SVGIG (reference sequence). CDR3 length: 13 residues. V lost 7 bases and J 4 bases, leaving 14 bases between the germline ends. Written as DNA, the CDR3 is TGTGCCTCCGGCCTAAGGGGAAATCAGCCCCAGCATTTT. It translates to CASGLRGNQPQHF.

The rearrangement uses TRBV2 and TRBJ1-4, with 10 bases aligning to TRBD1. The CDR3 covers 15 residues. CDR1 SNHLY and CDR2 FYNNEI come from the germline V gene. After removal of 6 bases from V and 7 bases from J, the junction contained 8 bases not matched to a gene. The CDR3, as DNA: TGTGCCAGCAGCCCGAGACAGGGGGCAAGTGAAAAACTGTTTTTT. Amino acid sequence: CASSPRQGASEKLFF.

This clone has only one observation. This chain connects TRBV27 to TRBJ1-3, with D possibly matching TRBD1 (5 bases). This CDR3 comprises 13 residues. Germline V gives CDR1 MNHEY, CDR2 SMNVEV (reference sequence). V dropped 8 bases and J dropped 4 bases, with 12 bases sitting between them. The DNA for the CDR3 is TGTGCCAGCGGAGACCGGACAGGAAACACCATATATTTT. It is translated as CASGDRTGNTIYF.

The chain carries TRBV5-1 and TRBJ2-7; D is perhaps TRBD2 (6 bases). The V and J ends lost 0 bases and 4 bases respectively, with 14 bases between them. Germline CDR1 is SGHRS and CDR2 is YFSETQ. CDR3 length: 15 residues. The CDR3 here is CASSLAERRGYEQYF. The CDR3 DNA reads as TGCGCCAGCAGCTTGGCAGAGCGGAGGGGATACGAGCAGTACTTC.

The chain combines TRBV6-5 with TRBJ2-3; 9 bases match TRBD2. The CDR3 consists of 16 residues. CDR1 MNHEY and CDR2 SVGAGI come from the germline V gene. The junction had 5 bases not matched to a gene; V was cut back by 0 bases and J by 4 bases. CDR3 nucleotides: TGTGCCAGCAGTTACTCACATGCGGGAGGGTCAGATACGCAGTATTTT. Encoded protein: CASSYSHAGGSDTQYF.

The chain uses TRBV4-2 and TRBJ1-1, with D tentatively TRBD1 (6 bases). The CDR3 spans 15 residues. Per germline, CDR1 LGHNA and CDR2 YNFKEQ. Trimming pared 3 bases from V and 8 bases from J, leaving 19 bases between. DNA for the CDR3: TGTGCCAGCAGCCACCAACTGGGGGCAGGGAGGGAAGCTTTCTTT. Translated, it gives CASSHQLGAGREAFF.

The chain recombines TRBV5-6 with TRBJ1-1; the match to TRBD1 covers 11 bases. The CDR3 is 13 residues long. V shed 4 bases, J shed 4 bases, and the junction held 0 bases outside the gene matches. Germline V gives CDR1 SGHDT, CDR2 YYEEEE. CDR3: CASSGTGGTEAFF. Here the CDR3 DNA reads TGTGCCAGCAGCGGGACAGGGGGCACTGAAGCTTTCTTT.

This clone was observed a handful of times. V gene TRBV4-1 combines with J gene TRBJ2-2, with no clear D. Trimming cost V 3 bases and J 2 bases, with 10 bases left between them. Germline loops: CDR1 MGHRA, CDR2 YSYEKL. The CDR3 sequence is 15 residues long. CDR3 amino acids: CASSHEALNTGELFF. The CDR3 nucleotides read TGCGCCAGCAGCCATGAGGCACTTAACACCGGGGAGCTGTTTTTT.

The chain recombines TRBV5-5 with TRBJ2-7, with a possible D match to TRBD2 (6 bases). The length of the CDR3 is 15 residues. Trimming cost V 4 bases and J 3 bases, with 17 bases left between them. Germline V gene data show CDR1 as SGHKS and CDR2 as YYEKEE (reference sequence). CDR3 DNA: TGTGCCAGCAGCAGGAGTGTGGGACTGTACTACGAGCAGTACTTC. This gives the protein CASSRSVGLYYEQYF.